The 13 T cell receptor beta chains below come from one sample, sequenced in a study of human T cells and chemical hapten exposure. MiXCR was run by TCRdb on the RACE reads, yielding one entry per CDR3 protein. The sample lists about 85,000 distinct CDR3 sequences, 8.5% occurring once. Specified time point: pre-sensitization, week 0. Treatment of the sample: therapeutic diphenylcyclopropenone sensitization with weekly scalp DPC. Sequencing used whole blood, obtained in connection with sensitization to the hapten diphenylcyclopropenone (DPC). The receptors were sampled from a middle-aged man with alopecia areata. Some clones in this sample may be carry-over from other donors' samples.

There are many counts of this clonotype. The chain uses TRBV29-1 and TRBJ2-2; 8 bases map to TRBD1. With V trimmed by 7 bases and J by 5 bases, 6 bases remained unmatched. Germline values: CDR1 SQVTM, CDR2 ANQGSEA. The CDR3 contains 13 residues. CDR3: CSAGRTGTGELFF. CDR3 in DNA: TGCAGCGCAGGCAGGACAGGGACCGGGGAGCTGTTTTTT.

This chain uses TRBV7-2 with TRBJ2-7, with D hard to call. Looked up from germline, CDR1 is SGHTA and CDR2 is FQGNSA. V gave up 0 bases and J gave up 0 bases, with 6 bases separating them. This CDR3 comprises 14 residues. The CDR3 sequence: CASSLAVNSYEQYF. Here the CDR3 DNA reads TGTGCCAGCAGCTTAGCGGTCAACTCCTACGAGCAGTACTTC.

V is TRBV7-6 and J is TRBJ2-3, with 10 bases that match TRBD2. There are 19 residues in the CDR3. V shed 2 bases and J 0 bases; nucleotides not matched to a gene: 11. Germline-derived CDR1 and CDR2 are SGHVS and FNYEAQ. CDR3 coding DNA: TGTGCCAGCAGCTTATCTTTACTAGCGGGACGTTCTAGCACAGATACGCAGTATTTT. Amino acid sequence: CASSLSLLAGRSSTDTQYF.

In this sample, this clonotype turned up many times. The rearrangement joins TRBV2 to TRBJ2-3, with D possibly matching TRBD2 (5 bases). This CDR3 spans 16 amino acids. The V and J ends lost 4 bases and 1 base respectively, with 15 bases between them. Germline values: CDR1 SNHLY, CDR2 FYNNEI. In DNA form, the CDR3 reads TGTGCCAGCAGTGGAGGCACCTTGGGAGGCACAGATACGCAGTATTTT. Translated, it gives CASSGGTLGGTDTQYF.

J is TRBJ2-2 and V is TRBV6-6, with D uncertain. CDR3 length equals 16 residues. The germline gives CDR1 MNHNY, CDR2 SVGAGI (reference sequence). Between the trimmed V and J ends, which lost 0 bases and 0 bases, there was a span of 8 bases. As DNA, the CDR3 is TGTGCCAGCAGTTACTCGAGCCTTTCGAACACCGGGGAGCTGTTTTTT. This sequence encodes CASSYSSLSNTGELFF.

V is TRBV7-8 and J is TRBJ2-7, with TRBD2 matching over 8 bases. The V gene's germline CDR1 is SGHVS and CDR2 FQNEAQ. J lost 6 bases, V lost 5 bases, and 6 bases had no gene match. This CDR3 has 13 residues. CDR3 amino acids: CASSPGTSREQYV. The CDR3 coding sequence is TGTGCCAGCAGCCCAGGGACTAGTCGCGAGCAGTACGTC.

This clonotype was seen a handful of times. J is TRBJ1-4 and V is TRBV7-6; D not certain. The germline V gene encodes CDR1 SGHVS and CDR2 FNYEAQ. V dropped 4 bases and J dropped 2 bases, with 8 bases sitting between them. CDR3 size: 14 residues. CDR3 protein: CASSSTLTNEKLFF. Written as DNA, the CDR3 is TGTGCCAGCAGCTCGACACTTACTAATGAAAAACTGTTTTTT.

In this sample, this clonotype turned up many times. The rearrangement uses TRBV21-1 and TRBJ1-2; the D call of TRBD1 is as the table states it, not checked on the DNA. TRBV21-1 is deemed a pseudogene. This CDR3 is built from 21 residues. The chain's CDR3 is CASRTGRWGPVPRLMDYGYTF. The CDR3 DNA follows: TGTGCCAGCCGGACGGGCCGGTGGGGGCCGGTTCCCCGACTAATGGACTATGGCTACACCTTC.

This clonotype was seen ten or more times. V gene TRBV29-1 combines with J gene TRBJ2-6, with D perhaps TRBD1 or TRBD2 (5 bases each). Per germline, CDR1 SQVTM and CDR2 ANQGSEA. The ends were cut back, 3 bases at V and 4 bases at J, with 10 bases in the middle. This CDR3 is 14 amino acids long. The CDR3 nucleotides read TGCAGCGTTGATGGGGGTGCCGGGGCCAACGTCCTGACTTTC. Translated: CSVDGGAGANVLTF.

This clonotype appeared many times. The V call is TRBV29-1, the J call TRBJ2-3, with D hard to call. The CDR3 consists of 14 residues. The V gene's germline CDR1 is SQVTM and CDR2 ANQGSEA. Between the trimmed V and J ends, which lost 0 bases and 2 bases, there was a span of 9 bases. In nucleotides, the CDR3 is TGCAGCGTTGAAGATGAGGCTTACACAGATACGCAGTATTTT. The encoded protein is CSVEDEAYTDTQYF.

The gene calls are TRBV18 and TRBJ1-5, with D possibly TRBD1 on 5 matching bases. Germline V gene data show CDR1 as KGHSH and CDR2 as LQKENI. The CDR3 covers 14 residues. Trimming removed 3 bases from V and 2 bases from J, with 8 bases in between. For the CDR3, the DNA is TGTGCCAGCTCACCCGGGGACCGCAATCAGCCCCAGCATTTT. It yields the protein CASSPGDRNQPQHF.

This clonotype was seen ten or more times. The chain recombines TRBV5-1 with TRBJ2-3; 10 bases are shared with TRBD2. After removal of 4 bases from V and 5 bases from J, the junction contained 4 bases not matched to a gene. The germline gives CDR1 SGHRS, CDR2 YFSETQ. The CDR3 is made up of 14 amino acids. This CDR3 is CASSRTSGLDTQYF. The DNA of the CDR3 is TGCGCCAGCAGCCGGACTAGCGGACTAGATACGCAGTATTTT.

This clonotype was counted many times. The genes are TRBV12-3 or TRBV12-4 and TRBJ2-6, with a possible D match to TRBD1 (5 bases). Trimming stripped 6 bases from V and 1 base from J, with 10 bases between. This CDR3 is built from 15 residues. The CDR3 DNA is TGTGCCAGCAGCTCCACAGGATCTGGGGCCAACGTCCTGACTTTC. The encoded protein is CASSSTGSGANVLTF.